Sequencing of this T cell receptor beta chain was carried out in a study of shared clonotypes between healthy human individuals. Findings and limits, study-wide: Clonotype sharing among the donors was expected to vary with sequencing depth.

With respect to this clone: Its antigen is currently unknown.

The authors distributed each subset's genomic DNA evenly over several immunoSEQ plates. It was on ten immunoSEQ deep assay plates that unsorted PBMC DNA was sequenced. Only in-frame clones appear in the TCRdb table, and some are missing; sequencing was by immunoSEQ multiplex PCR. Here the sample spans fewer than 550,000 clones, roughly 85% being singletons. Sequencing used PBMCs. The receptor's source is a woman in her thirties or forties in good health. Some clones in this sample may be carry-over from other donors' samples.

CDR3 region: CASSLIASGSGEKLFF. The CDR3 nucleotides read TGTGCCAGCTCGTTGATCGCGTCGGGTTCGGGTGAAAAACTGTTTTTT. The chain has TRBV18 and TRBJ1-4; D unresolved. Trimming pared 6 bases from V and 7 bases from J, leaving 21 bases between. Germline-derived CDR1 and CDR2 are KGHSH and LQKENI. The CDR3 contains 16 residues.